This T cell receptor beta chain was captured in a study of tumor-infiltrating lymphocytes in primary liver carcinoma. Study context: Donors had hepatocellular carcinoma or combined HCC and intrahepatic cholangiocarcinoma. Whole-study results and caveats: Pairs comparing tumor with adjacent tissue or blood overlapped less than pairs drawn from tumor regions. The top-250-clone fraction was significantly higher in tumors than in blood (p = 0.039).

Using a constant-region primer together with ProtoScript II reverse transcriptase, TCR beta cDNA was made from approximately 0.55 ug of total RNA. ARM-PCR was slightly modified, and three nested multiplex PCR rounds with it gave rise to the TCR beta libraries. A C-beta reverse primer and TRBV1-TRBV30 forward primers served in each of the first two PCR rounds, at ten to eleven cycles apiece. MiXCR, applied by TCRdb to the multiplex PCR reads, yields one record per CDR3 protein. The top ten clones hold more than 15% of a sample with 310,000 or so distinct CDR3 sequences, roughly three fifths of them seen once. Germline V CDR1 and CDR2: MGHRA, YSYEKL. CDR3 length equals 13 residues. This clonotype was seen once. Its specificity is not known. With a much larger clone just one base away, this may be a read error. In addition to blood RNA drawn from unsorted whole blood, germline DNA was extracted. Collected before surgery were 3 to 4 milliliters of peripheral blood.

This rearrangement joins TRBV4-1 to TRBJ2-3; TRBD1 might be the D (5 bases). Input material: peripheral blood. This receptor was taken from a woman younger than 45 with primary liver carcinoma and hepatitis B virus infection. Written as DNA, the CDR3 is TGCGCCAGCAGCCGGCCGGCCACAGGTACGCAGTATTTT. Its translation: CASSRPATGTQYF.